This T cell receptor (beta chain) was captured in a study of T cell responses to AZD1222 COVID-19 vaccine. This table comes from immunoSEQ multiplex PCR, and its TCRdb copy is limited to in-frame clones, with some not included. The profile covers 100,000 to 150,000 clones, with just over 90% appearing a single time and 6.9% taken by the ten largest. V was shortened by 5 bases and J by 4 bases, with 15 bases between the two germline ends. Looked up from germline, CDR1 is SGDLS and CDR2 is YYNGEE. The CDR3 length is 14 residues. The genes are TRBV9 and TRBJ1-2, with D maybe TRBD1 (5 bases). The receptor was isolated from an adult in good health. The sample here was peripheral blood, taken on day 0 of AZD1222 vaccination. The CDR3 sequence: CASSSLLGPYGYTF. For the CDR3, the DNA is TGTGCCAGCAGTAGTTTGTTGGGGCCCTATGGCTACACCTTC.